The 27 T cell receptor beta chains reported below all come from one sample, sequenced in a study of T-cell reconstitution after alpha-beta-depleted transplantation in children (dated by TCRdb to about 2016). This specimen's treatment or condition label, interpreted: allogeneic hematopoietic cell transplantation with graft depleted of TCRalphabeta T cells and CD19 B cells. Receptor amplification or capture employed PCR. TCRdb shows the sequencer as Illumina HiSeq 2500. TCR library preparation used molecular barcoding, with unique molecular identifiers applied to normalize quantification of the TCRbeta repertoire. TCRdb ran its own pipeline on the public reads, namely fastp trimming at Q25 and MiXCR clone calling, and kept in-frame beta chains. Merged by CDR3 protein, the rows form single entries marked with the most common genes and DNA. In this sample the table shows about a million distinct CDR3 sequences, roughly 31% of which occur a single time. The ten largest clonotypes hold 28% of the sample.

The source was PBMCs, mostly from graft donor cells, collected 360 days after TCRalphabeta/CD19-depleted stem cell transplant. All receptors come from a boy younger than two who had a stem cell transplant for SCID, so the T cells may come from the graft donor.

J is TRBJ2-7 and V is TRBV4-3; D call uncertain. Trimming pared 0 bases from V and 3 bases from J, leaving 6 bases between. Germline V gene lookup returns CDR1 LGHNA and CDR2 YSLEER. This CDR3 is 13 amino acids long. The CDR3 DNA follows: TGCGCCAGCAGCCAAGAGCCGGGCTACGAGCAGTACTTC. Translation: CASSQEPGYEQYF.

This clonotype was recorded at least ten times. J is TRBJ2-4 and V is TRBV29-1; D is unclear. The ends were cut back, 6 bases at V and 2 bases at J, with 11 bases in the middle. The CDR3 length is 13 residues. Germline V gene sequence: CDR1 SQVTM, CDR2 ANQGSEA. CDR3 sequence: CSVQWNSKNIQYF. DNA for the CDR3: TGCAGCGTCCAATGGAACTCCAAAAACATTCAGTACTTC. Based on the CDR3 plus reference TRBV29-1 and TRBJ2-4, the full variable domain is SAVISQKPSRDICQRGTSLTIQCQVDSQVTMMFWYRQQPGQSLTLIATANQGSEATYESGFVIDKFPISRPNLTFSTLTVSNMSPEDSSIYLCSVQWNSKNIQYFGAGTRLSVL.

This clonotype was seen a handful of times. The rearrangement links TRBV13 to TRBJ2-4, with TRBD2 as a possible D gene (7 bases). CDR1 is PRHDT, CDR2 FYEKMQ, per germline (reference sequence). The CDR3 is 22 residues long. Trimming cost V 5 bases and J 2 bases, with 34 bases left between them. The CDR3 reads CASSLDGRGGRGGDSPKNIQYF. CDR3 nucleotide sequence: TGTGCCAGCAGCCTTGACGGCCGCGGGGGTAGGGGGGGCGATAGTCCCAAAAACATTCAGTACTTC. Full variable domain (rest looked up from reference TRBV13 and TRBJ2-4): AAGVIQSPRHLIKEKRETATLKCYPIPRHDTVYWYQQGPGQDPQFLISFYEKMQSDKGSIPDRFSAQQFSDYHSELNMSSLELGDSALYFCASSLDGRGGRGGDSPKNIQYFGAGTRLSVL.

Points on this clonotype: At one end, the junction sequence differs from germline, possibly due to a read error. The chain links TRBV25-1 to TRBJ2-7; D may match TRBD1 or TRBD2 (5 bases each). Looked up from germline, CDR1 is MGHDK and CDR2 is SYGVNS. The CDR3 runs to 14 residues. The CDR3 is CASSEWDGGYQQYF. The CDR3, as DNA: TGTGCCAGCAGTGAGTGGGACGGAGGCTACCAGCAGTACTTC.

The chain uses TRBV20-1 and TRBJ1-5, with 8 positions matching TRBD1. The CDR3 has 14 residues. Germline values: CDR1 DFQATT, CDR2 SNEGSKA (reference sequence). V lost 3 bases and J lost 7; bases outside the gene matches: 8. This CDR3 is CSARDRVGQQPQHF. The CDR3 nucleotides are TGCAGTGCTAGGGACAGGGTCGGCCAACAGCCCCAGCATTTT.

The chain's CDR3 is CSVEDPGLTTDTQYF. The CDR3 DNA sequence: TGCAGCGTTGAAGACCCGGGACTAACCACAGATACGCAGTATTTT. The V call is TRBV29-1, the J call TRBJ2-3; 7 bases map to TRBD2. Trimming removed 0 bases from V and 2 bases from J; junction bases left unmatched: 5. The CDR3 loop spans 15 amino acids. Germline V gives CDR1 SQVTM, CDR2 ANQGSEA.

The V call is TRBV5-1, the J call TRBJ1-6; 12 bases match TRBD1. This CDR3 contains 16 residues. The V gene's germline CDR1 is SGHRS and CDR2 YFSETQ. With 5 bases clipped from V and 8 bases from J, the junction kept 8 bases outside the gene matches. DNA for the CDR3: TGCGCCAGCAGGGCCGGGACAGGGGGCGCGTATTCACCCCTCCACTTT. Translating gives CASRAGTGGAYSPLHF.

V and J are TRBV7-6 and TRBJ2-1; a weak D match, TRBD2 (6 bases). V dropped 2 bases and J dropped 0 bases, with 11 bases sitting between them. This CDR3 comprises 16 residues. Germline V gene sequence: CDR1 SGHVS, CDR2 FNYEAQ. CDR3 bases: TGTGCCAGCAGCTTACTTAGCGGACACTCCTACAATGAGCAGTTCTTC. This codes for CASSLLSGHSYNEQFF.

V usage is TRBV27 and J usage is TRBJ1-1; D uncertain. Trimming stripped 0 bases from V and 8 bases from J, with 13 bases between. The V gene's germline CDR1 is MNHEY and CDR2 SMNVEV (reference sequence). The CDR3 is 14 amino acids. For the CDR3, the DNA is TGTGCCAGCAGTTTATCGAGAGGTTCGACAGAAGCTTTCTTT. Residues: CASSLSRGSTEAFF.

This clonotype was detected a few times. The chain recombines TRBV20-1 with TRBJ1-1, with 11 bases matching TRBD1. The CDR3 has 15 residues. Trimming removed 2 bases from V and 6 bases from J; junction bases left unmatched: 8. Germline V lookup: CDR1 DFQATT, CDR2 SNEGSKA (reference sequence). For the CDR3, the DNA is TGCAGTGCTAGACGCCGGGACAGGGGGTTTTCTGAAGCTTTCTTT. Amino acid sequence: CSARRRDRGFSEAFF.

This clonotype was detected a few times. V usage is TRBV28 and J usage is TRBJ2-3; TRBD2 is a possible D gene (5 bases). The CDR3 covers 13 residues. The V end lost 5 bases, the J end lost 4 bases, and 10 bases lay between the germline ends. Germline V gives CDR1 MDHEN, CDR2 SYDVKM. Here the CDR3 reads CASSPQDSDTQYF. CDR3 sequence (DNA): TGTGCCAGCAGTCCCCAGGACTCAGATACGCAGTATTTT.

This clonotype was found a few times. J is TRBJ2-7 and V is TRBV20-1, with D perhaps assigned TRBD1 or TRBD2 (6 bases each). Trimming stripped 5 bases from V and 1 base from J, with 18 bases between. Germline lookup yields CDR1 DFQATT and CDR2 SNEGSKA (reference sequence). The CDR3 sequence is 15 residues long. CDR3: CSAGVLGGLSYEQYF. DNA of the CDR3: TGCAGTGCTGGAGTACTAGGGGGGTTGTCCTACGAGCAGTACTTC.

CDR3 loop: CASSLLGTGVAKNIQYF. The DNA for the CDR3 is TGTGCCAGCAGTTTACTAGGGACAGGGGTAGCCAAAAACATTCAGTACTTC. The V and J genes are TRBV28 and TRBJ2-4, with 10 bases identical to TRBD1. V trimming: 2 bases; J trimming: 0 bases; junction bases outside the gene matches: 4. The CDR3 is 17 residues long. Looked up from germline, CDR1 is MDHEN and CDR2 is SYDVKM.

The V call is TRBV5-1, the J call TRBJ2-4; D call uncertain. Trimming cost V 0 bases and J 6 bases, with 10 bases left between them. Germline V gene data show CDR1 as SGHRS and CDR2 as YFSETQ. The CDR3 has 14 amino acids. In DNA form, the CDR3 reads TGCGCCAGCAGCTTGGATGGCTTGATAAACATTCAGTACTTC. This sequence encodes CASSLDGLINIQYF.

This clonotype was detected a few times. This chain links TRBV27 with TRBJ2-1; D not certain. Trimming left V 11 bases short and J 0 bases short, with 14 bases between. Germline CDR1 MNHEY, CDR2 SMNVEV (reference sequence). The CDR3 extends over 14 amino acids. CDR3 loop: CAARPRISYNEQFF. DNA of the CDR3: TGTGCCGCGCGGCCCAGGATCTCCTACAATGAGCAGTTCTTC.

This clonotype came up a few times. The V call is TRBV6-1, the J call TRBJ2-4; 7 nucleotides agree with TRBD2. Trimming took 5 bases from V and 1 from J; bases not matched to a gene: 5. This CDR3 has 15 residues. Germline V lookup: CDR1 MNHNS, CDR2 SASEGT. The chain's CDR3 is CASSQRGGAKNIQYF. The CDR3 nucleotides read TGTGCCAGCAGTCAGCGGGGAGGGGCCAAAAACATTCAGTACTTC.

This chain uses TRBV29-1 with TRBJ1-1; no reliable D call. CDR1 and CDR2 from the germline V gene are SQVTM and ANQGSEA. CDR3 length: 11 residues. V was clipped by 5 bases and J by 1 base, with 5 bases between them. The CDR3 coding sequence is TGCAGCGTTCGGGCGAACACTGAAGCTTTCTTT. Protein: CSVRANTEAFF.

The chain uses TRBV5-1 and TRBJ2-1, with 15 bases identical to TRBD2. CDR3 size: 17 residues. From germline, CDR1 is SGHRS and CDR2 YFSETQ. V shed 4 bases and J 9 bases; nucleotides not matched to a gene: 11. The CDR3 nucleotides read TGCGCCAGCAGCAGCGGACTAGCGGGGGGGCTGGTCCCTGAGCAGTTCTTC. It is translated as CASSSGLAGGLVPEQFF.

This clonotype was found a few times. The V call is TRBV20-1, the J call TRBJ1-3, with a tentative D call TRBD1 (5 bases). The CDR3 consists of 13 residues. Trimming removed 4 bases from V and 9 bases from J, with 16 bases in between. Germline V gene data show CDR1 as DFQATT and CDR2 as SNEGSKA (reference sequence). The CDR3 nucleotides are TGCAGTGCTATACGATCGTGGGGCTCCACCATATATTTT. It specifies CSAIRSWGSTIYF.

The chain links TRBV29-1 to TRBJ2-5, with TRBD1 matching over 7 bases. The CDR3 has 13 amino acids. J lost 4 bases, V lost 5 bases, and 7 bases had no gene match. Germline lookup yields CDR1 SQVTM and CDR2 ANQGSEA. The CDR3 spells CSVFYRGRETQYF. As DNA, the CDR3 is TGCAGCGTTTTTTACAGGGGCAGAGAGACCCAGTACTTC.

The V call is TRBV7-7, the J call TRBJ2-2, with D unresolved. The CDR3 is 14 residues long. Trimming stripped 5 bases from V and 1 base from J, with 8 bases between. Germline V gene sequence: CDR1 SSHAT, CDR2 FNYEAQ (reference sequence). CDR3 coding DNA: TGTGCCAGCAGCACCCACTTGAACACCGGGGAGCTGTTTTTT. Its protein is CASSTHLNTGELFF.

In this sample, this clonotype turned up a few times. The V gene is TRBV20-1, the J gene TRBJ2-1; no reliable D call. From germline, CDR1 is DFQATT and CDR2 SNEGSKA (reference sequence). The V end lost 4 bases, the J end lost 8 bases, and 15 bases lay between the germline ends. The CDR3 totals 13 residues. The CDR3: CSAKLHRVHEQFF. The DNA for the CDR3 is TGCAGTGCTAAGCTGCATAGGGTTCATGAGCAGTTCTTC.

This chain links TRBV12-3 or TRBV12-4 with TRBJ1-2; 7 bases fit TRBD1. The trim removed 8 bases at V and 4 bases at J, leaving 16 bases unmatched. CDR3 length: 16 amino acids. The CDR3 is CASELQTGMVSYGYTF. The CDR3 nucleotides are TGTGCCAGCGAACTCCAGACAGGGATGGTATCCTATGGCTACACCTTC.

The rearrangement uses TRBV7-2 and TRBJ2-1; D might be TRBD1 or TRBD2, each matching 5 bases. Trimming left V 5 bases short and J 4 bases short, with 18 bases between. CDR1 and CDR2 (germline): SGHTA, FQGNSA. The CDR3 contains 16 residues. The CDR3 DNA follows: TGTGCCAGCAGCCCACGGGAAAGAGGGGTATACAATGAGCAGTTCTTC. Protein sequence: CASSPRERGVYNEQFF.

Only one count was recorded for this clonotype. The chain has TRBV10-3 and TRBJ2-4; the match to TRBD1 covers 9 bases. The V gene end was trimmed by 2 bases and the J gene end by 7 bases; junction bases not matched to a gene: 3. The CDR3 spans 14 residues. CDR1 and CDR2 from the germline V gene are ENHRY and SYGVKD. CDR3 in DNA: TGTGCCATCAGTGAGGCTACAGGGGGCAACATTCAGTACTTC. Protein product: CAISEATGGNIQYF.

This clonotype was seen only a few times. This rearrangement joins TRBV2 to TRBJ2-7; a possible D gene is TRBD1 (5 bases). V was cut by 6 bases and J by 5 bases, with 14 bases left in between. The CDR3 spans 13 residues. From germline, CDR1 is SNHLY and CDR2 FYNNEI. CDR3 in DNA: TGTGCCAGCAGGACCCGACAGTCAAACGAGCAGTACTTC. Its protein product is CASRTRQSNEQYF.

This clonotype was detected only a few times. The chain carries TRBV5-1 and TRBJ2-5, with D unresolved. The ends were cut back, 0 bases at V and 2 bases at J, with 8 bases in the middle. The CDR3 has 14 residues. CDR1 and CDR2 (germline): SGHRS, YFSETQ. The CDR3 DNA sequence: TGCGCCAGCAGCTTGGTGGACCCACAAGAGACCCAGTACTTC. As protein: CASSLVDPQETQYF.